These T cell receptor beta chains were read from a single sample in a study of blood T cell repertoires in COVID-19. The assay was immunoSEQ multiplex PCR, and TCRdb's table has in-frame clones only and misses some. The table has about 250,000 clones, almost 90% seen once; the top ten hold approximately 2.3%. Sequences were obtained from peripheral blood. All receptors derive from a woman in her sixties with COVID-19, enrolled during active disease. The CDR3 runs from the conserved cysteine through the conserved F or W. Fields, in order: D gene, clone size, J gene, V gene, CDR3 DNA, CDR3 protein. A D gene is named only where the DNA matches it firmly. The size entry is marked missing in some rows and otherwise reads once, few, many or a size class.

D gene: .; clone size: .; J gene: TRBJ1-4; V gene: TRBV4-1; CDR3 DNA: TGCGCCAGCAGCCAACCAGGGTCGGTAACTAATGAAAAACTGTTTTTT; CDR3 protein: CASSQPGSVTNEKLFF
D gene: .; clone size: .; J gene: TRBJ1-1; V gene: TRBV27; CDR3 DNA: TGTGCCAGCAGCCGTCAGGGCAACACTGAAGCTTTCTTT; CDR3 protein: CASSRQGNTEAFF
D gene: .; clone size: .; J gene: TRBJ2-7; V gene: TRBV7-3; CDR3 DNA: TGTGCCAGCAGCTTAAGAGTTTCGGTCCGGGACAACTCCTACGAGCAGTACTTC; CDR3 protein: CASSLRVSVRDNSYEQYF
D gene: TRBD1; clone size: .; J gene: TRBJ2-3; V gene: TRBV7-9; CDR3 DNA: TGTGCCAGCAGCTCCCGACAGGGTCGGGGAGATACGCAGTATTTT; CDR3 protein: CASSSRQGRGDTQYF
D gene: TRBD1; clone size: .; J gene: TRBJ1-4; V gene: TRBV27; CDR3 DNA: TGTGCCAGCAGCCGGGACAGGGAACTCGGAAATGAAAAACTGTTTTTT; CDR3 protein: CASSRDRELGNEKLFF
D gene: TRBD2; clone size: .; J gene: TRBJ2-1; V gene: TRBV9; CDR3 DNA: TGTGCCAGCAGCACCCCGGGAAGCGGGGATGTAATTATCTCCTACAATGAGCAGTTCTTC; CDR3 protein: CASSTPGSGDVIISYNEQFF
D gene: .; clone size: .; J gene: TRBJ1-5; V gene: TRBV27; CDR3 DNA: TGTGCCAGCAGTTTAGTTTCGGGAGGTTTTCAGCCCCAGCATTTT; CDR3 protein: CASSLVSGGFQPQHF
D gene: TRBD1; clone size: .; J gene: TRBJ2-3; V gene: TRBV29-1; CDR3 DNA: TGCAGCGTTGTGCAACAGGGGAGCACAGATACGCAGTATTTT; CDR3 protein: CSVVQQGSTDTQYF
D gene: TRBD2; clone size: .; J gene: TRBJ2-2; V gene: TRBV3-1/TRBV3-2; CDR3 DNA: TGTGCCAGCAGCCGGACGGGACTAGCGGTCACCGGGGAGCTGTTTTTT; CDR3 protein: CASSRTGLAVTGELFF
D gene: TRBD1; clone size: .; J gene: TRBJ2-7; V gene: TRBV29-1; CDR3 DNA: TGCAGCGTTTGGGACAGATTAAATTACGAGCAGTACTTC; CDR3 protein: CSVWDRLNYEQYF
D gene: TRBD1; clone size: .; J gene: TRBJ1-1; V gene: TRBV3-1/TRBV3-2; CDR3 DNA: TGTGCCAGCAGCCGGGAAACAGGGGACACTGAAGCTTTCTTT; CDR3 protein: CASSRETGDTEAFF
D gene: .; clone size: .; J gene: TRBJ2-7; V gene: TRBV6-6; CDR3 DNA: TGTGCCAGCAGTTACTCAAGGGGTAACTACGAGCAGTACTTC; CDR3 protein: CASSYSRGNYEQYF
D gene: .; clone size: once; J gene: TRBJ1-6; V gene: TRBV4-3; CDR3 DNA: TGCGCCAGCAGCCAAGGGGGCGACTATAATTCACCCCTCCACTTT; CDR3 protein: CASSQGGDYNSPLHF
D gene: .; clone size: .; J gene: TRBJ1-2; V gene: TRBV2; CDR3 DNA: TGTGCCAGCAGTTATCAGGGGAACTATGGCTACACCTTC; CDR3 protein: CASSYQGNYGYTF
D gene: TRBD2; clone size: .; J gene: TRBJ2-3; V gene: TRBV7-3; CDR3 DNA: TGTGCCAGCAGCTCGCGGGGGGGCAGAGATACGCAGTATTTT; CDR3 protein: CASSSRGGRDTQYF
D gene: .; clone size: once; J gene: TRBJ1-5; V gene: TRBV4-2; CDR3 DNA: TGTGCCAGCAGCCAAGAAGGATTGGGGGGTGGTCAGCCCCAGCATTTT; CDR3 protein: CASSQEGLGGGQPQHF
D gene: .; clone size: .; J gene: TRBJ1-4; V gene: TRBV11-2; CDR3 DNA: TGTGCCAGCAGTCCCTCTAGCGTTTCAAAACTGTTTTTT; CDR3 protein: CASSPSSVSKLFF
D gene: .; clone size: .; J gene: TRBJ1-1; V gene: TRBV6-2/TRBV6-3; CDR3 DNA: TGTGCCAGCAGTTATATGAGAGGCACTGAAGCTTTCTTT; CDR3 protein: CASSYMRGTEAFF
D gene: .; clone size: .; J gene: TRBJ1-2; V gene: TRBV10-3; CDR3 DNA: TGTGCCATCAGTGACAACCAGGGCAACTATGGCTACACCTTC; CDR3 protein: CAISDNQGNYGYTF
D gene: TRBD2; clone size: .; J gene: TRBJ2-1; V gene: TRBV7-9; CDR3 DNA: TGTGCCAGCAGCTTAATCCCGGGAGTTAGCGGGGGGGCAAATGAGCAGTTCTTC; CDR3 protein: CASSLIPGVSGGANEQFF
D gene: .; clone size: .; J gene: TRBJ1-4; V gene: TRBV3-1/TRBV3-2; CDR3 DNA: TGTGCCAGCAGCTTGTCCGGTGAAAAACTGTTTTTT; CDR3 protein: CASSLSGEKLFF
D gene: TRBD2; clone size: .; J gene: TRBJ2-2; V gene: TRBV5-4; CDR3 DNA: TGTGCCAGCAGCTGGGGTGGGGCTAGCGGGTCCCTTAGGTCCGGGGAGCTGTTTTTT; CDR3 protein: CASSWGGASGSLRSGELFF
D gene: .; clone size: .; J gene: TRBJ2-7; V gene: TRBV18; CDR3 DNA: TGTGCCAGCTCACCACGGACAGCACGATCCTACGAGCAGTACTTC; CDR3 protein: CASSPRTARSYEQYF
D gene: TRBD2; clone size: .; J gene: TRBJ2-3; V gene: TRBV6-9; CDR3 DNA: TGTGCCAGCAGAGACCTCTGGACTAGCCTCTGTCTCCGAGATACGCAGTATTTT; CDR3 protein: CASRDLWTSLCLRDTQYF
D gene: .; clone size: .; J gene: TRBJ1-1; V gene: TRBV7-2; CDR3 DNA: TGTGCCAGCAGCTTAGCGTCCAGGGGGAACACTGAAGCTTTCTTT; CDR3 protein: CASSLASRGNTEAFF
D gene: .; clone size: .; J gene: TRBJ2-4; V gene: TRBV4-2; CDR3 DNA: TGTGCCAGCAGCCGCCGGGGGGGGACAGACAAAAACATTCAGTACTTC; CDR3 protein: CASSRRGGTDKNIQYF
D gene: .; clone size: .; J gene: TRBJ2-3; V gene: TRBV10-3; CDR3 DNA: TGTGCCATCAGTGAGTCGGGCAGGGGAAAGACAGATACGCAGTATTTT; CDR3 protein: CAISESGRGKTDTQYF
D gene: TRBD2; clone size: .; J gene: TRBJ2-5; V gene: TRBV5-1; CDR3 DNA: TGCGCCAGCAGCCCTTCAGCGGGGGCGTACCAAGAGACCCAGTACTTC; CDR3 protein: CASSPSAGAYQETQYF
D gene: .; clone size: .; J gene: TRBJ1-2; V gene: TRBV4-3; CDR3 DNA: TGCGCCAGCAGCCAATCGGTGACTGTCAACTATGGCTACACCTTC; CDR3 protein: CASSQSVTVNYGYTF
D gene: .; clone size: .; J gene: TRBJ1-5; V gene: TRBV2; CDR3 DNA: TGTGCCACCTCCCGGGACACATATAGTCAGCCCCAGCATTTT; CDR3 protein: CATSRDTYSQPQHF
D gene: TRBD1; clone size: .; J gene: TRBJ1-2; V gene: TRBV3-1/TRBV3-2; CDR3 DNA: TGTGCCAGCAGCCATTGGGGACAGGGGGTTAGTTCTCATGGCTACACCTTC; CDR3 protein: CASSHWGQGVSSHGYTF
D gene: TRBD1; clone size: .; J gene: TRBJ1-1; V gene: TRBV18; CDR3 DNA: TGTGCCAGCTCACTAGGGCAGGGGGCTGGGAACACTGAAGCTTTCTTT; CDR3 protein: CASSLGQGAGNTEAFF
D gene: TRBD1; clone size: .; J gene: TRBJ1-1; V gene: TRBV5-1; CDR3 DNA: TGCGCCAGCAGCTTAGGGACAGGGGGGTCTGTCGCTGAAGCTTTCTTT; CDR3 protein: CASSLGTGGSVAEAFF